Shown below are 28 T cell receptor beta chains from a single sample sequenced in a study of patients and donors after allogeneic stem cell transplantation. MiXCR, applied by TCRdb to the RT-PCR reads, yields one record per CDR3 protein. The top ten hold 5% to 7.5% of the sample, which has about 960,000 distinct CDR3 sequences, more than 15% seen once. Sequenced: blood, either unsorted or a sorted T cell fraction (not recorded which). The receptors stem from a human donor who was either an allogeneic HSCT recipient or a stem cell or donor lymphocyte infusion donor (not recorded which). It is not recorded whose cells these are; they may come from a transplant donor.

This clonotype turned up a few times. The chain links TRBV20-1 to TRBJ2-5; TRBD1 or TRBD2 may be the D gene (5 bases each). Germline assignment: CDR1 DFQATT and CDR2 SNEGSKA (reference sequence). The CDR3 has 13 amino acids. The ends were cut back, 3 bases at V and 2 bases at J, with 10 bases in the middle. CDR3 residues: CSARRGKQETQYF. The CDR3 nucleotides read TGCAGTGCTAGGAGGGGCAAACAAGAGACCCAGTACTTC.

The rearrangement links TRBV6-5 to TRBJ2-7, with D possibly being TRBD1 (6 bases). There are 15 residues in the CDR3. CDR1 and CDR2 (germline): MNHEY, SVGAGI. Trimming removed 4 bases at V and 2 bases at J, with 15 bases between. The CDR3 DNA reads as TGTGCCAGCAGTTTTTCAGGGGCCCCAACCTACGAGCAGTACTTC. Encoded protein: CASSFSGAPTYEQYF.

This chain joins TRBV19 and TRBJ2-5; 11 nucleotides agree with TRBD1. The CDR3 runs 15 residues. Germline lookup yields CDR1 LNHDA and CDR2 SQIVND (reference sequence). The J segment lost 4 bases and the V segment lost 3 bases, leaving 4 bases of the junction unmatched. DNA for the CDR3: TGTGCCAGTAGTATGGACAGGGGGCCGGGAGAGACCCAGTACTTC. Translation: CASSMDRGPGETQYF.

The CDR3: CSARDPSGRINEQFF. The CDR3 DNA is TGCAGTGCTAGGGATCCTAGCGGGAGGATCAATGAGCAGTTCTTC. The chain is built from TRBV20-1 and TRBJ2-1, with TRBD2 identical over 11 bases. V shed 3 bases, J shed 6 bases, and the junction held 7 bases outside the gene matches. This CDR3 has 15 residues. Germline CDR1 and CDR2: DFQATT and SNEGSKA (reference sequence).

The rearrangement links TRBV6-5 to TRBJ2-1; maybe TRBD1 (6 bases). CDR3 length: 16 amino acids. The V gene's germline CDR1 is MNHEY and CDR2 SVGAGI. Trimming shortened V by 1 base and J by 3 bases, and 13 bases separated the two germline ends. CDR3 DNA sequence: TGTGCCAGCAGTTACTACCCGGGACACGGCTACAATGAGCAGTTCTTC. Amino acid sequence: CASSYYPGHGYNEQFF.

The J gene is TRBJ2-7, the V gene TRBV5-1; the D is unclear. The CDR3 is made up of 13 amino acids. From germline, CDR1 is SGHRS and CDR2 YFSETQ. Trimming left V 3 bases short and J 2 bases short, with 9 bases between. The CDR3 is CASSSDDPYEQYF. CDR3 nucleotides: TGCGCCAGCAGCTCGGATGATCCCTACGAGCAGTACTTC.

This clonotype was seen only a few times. Written as DNA, the CDR3 is TGTGCCAGCAGCTCCTACAGGCAAATAAACACTGAAGCTTTCTTT. Translated: CASSSYRQINTEAFF. The rearrangement links TRBV7-2 to TRBJ1-1; tentative D call: TRBD1 (5 bases). V was pared by 4 bases and J by 2 bases, with 14 bases between. The germline gives CDR1 SGHTA, CDR2 FQGNSA. This CDR3 region has 15 residues. The variable domain in full, with the rest retrieved from reference TRBV7-2 and TRBJ1-1, is GAGVSQSPSNKVTEKGKDVELRCDPISGHTALYWYRQSLGQGLEFLIYFQGNSAPDKSGLPSDRFSAERTGGSVSTLTIQRTQQEDSAVYLCASSSYRQINTEAFFGQGTRLTVV.

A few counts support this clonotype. The CDR3 here is CASSTDTGFYEQYF. The CDR3 DNA follows: TGTGCCAGCAGTACTGACACGGGGTTCTACGAGCAGTACTTC. J is TRBJ2-7 and V is TRBV27; D is perhaps TRBD2 (5 bases). CDR3 length equals 14 residues. With 5 bases removed from V and 3 bases from J, the gap between germline ends came to 14 bases. CDR1 and CDR2 (germline): MNHEY, SMNVEV (reference sequence).

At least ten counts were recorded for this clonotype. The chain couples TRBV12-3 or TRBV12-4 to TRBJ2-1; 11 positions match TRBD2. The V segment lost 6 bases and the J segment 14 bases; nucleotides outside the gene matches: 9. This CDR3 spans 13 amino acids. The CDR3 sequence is CASRVVAGGDKFF. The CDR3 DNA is TGTGCCAGCAGGGTCGTAGCGGGGGGGGACAAGTTCTTC.

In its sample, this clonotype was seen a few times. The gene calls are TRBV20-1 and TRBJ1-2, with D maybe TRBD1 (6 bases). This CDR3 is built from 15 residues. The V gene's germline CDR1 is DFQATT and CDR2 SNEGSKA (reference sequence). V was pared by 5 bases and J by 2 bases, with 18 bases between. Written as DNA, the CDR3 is TGCAGTGCTCGAACCCATACAGGGAAAAACTATGGCTACACCTTC. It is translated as CSARTHTGKNYGYTF.

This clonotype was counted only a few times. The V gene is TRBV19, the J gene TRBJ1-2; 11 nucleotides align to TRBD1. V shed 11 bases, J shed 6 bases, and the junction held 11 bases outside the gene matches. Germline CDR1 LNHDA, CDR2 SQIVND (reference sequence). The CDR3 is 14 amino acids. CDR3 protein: CAPRGGQGANGYTF. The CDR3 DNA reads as TGTGCCCCTAGAGGCGGACAGGGGGCGAATGGCTACACCTTC.

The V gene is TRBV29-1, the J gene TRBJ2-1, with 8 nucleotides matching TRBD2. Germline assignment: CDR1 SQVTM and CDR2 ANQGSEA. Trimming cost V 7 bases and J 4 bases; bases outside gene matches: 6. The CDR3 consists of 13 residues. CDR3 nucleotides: TGCAGCGCTCTGACTAGCGAGTACAATGAGCAGTTCTTC. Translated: CSALTSEYNEQFF.

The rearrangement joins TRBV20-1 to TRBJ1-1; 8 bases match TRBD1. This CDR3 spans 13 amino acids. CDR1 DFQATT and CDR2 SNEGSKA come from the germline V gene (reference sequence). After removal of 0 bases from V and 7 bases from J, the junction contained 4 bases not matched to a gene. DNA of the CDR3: TGCAGTGCTAGAGATAGCAGGGGGCGTGAAGCTTTCTTT. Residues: CSARDSRGREAFF.

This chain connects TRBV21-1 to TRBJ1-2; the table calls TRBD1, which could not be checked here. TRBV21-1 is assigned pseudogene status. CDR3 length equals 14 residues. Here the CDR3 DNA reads TGTGCCAGCAGCAAAGTTCTGGGGGCTGATGGCTACACCTTC. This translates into CASSKVLGADGYTF.

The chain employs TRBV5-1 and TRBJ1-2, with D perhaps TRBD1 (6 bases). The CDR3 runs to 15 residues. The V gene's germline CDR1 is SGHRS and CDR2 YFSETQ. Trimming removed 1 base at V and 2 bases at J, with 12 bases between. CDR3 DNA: TGCGCCAGCAGCTTGATTACAGGGCTAAACTATGGCTACACCTTC. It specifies CASSLITGLNYGYTF.

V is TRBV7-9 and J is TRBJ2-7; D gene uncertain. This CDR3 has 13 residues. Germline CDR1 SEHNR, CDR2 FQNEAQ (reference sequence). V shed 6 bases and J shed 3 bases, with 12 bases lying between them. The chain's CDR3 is CASRDDAYYEQYF. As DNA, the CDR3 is TGTGCCAGCAGGGACGACGCTTACTACGAGCAGTACTTC.

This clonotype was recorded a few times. The CDR3 is CASSKRQGINTGELFF. In DNA form, the CDR3 reads TGTGCCAGCAGCAAAAGACAGGGCATTAACACCGGGGAGCTGTTTTTT. V usage is TRBV6-1 and J usage is TRBJ2-2; 7 nucleotides align to TRBD1. The CDR3 has 16 residues. The ends lost 6 bases at V and 2 bases at J; junction bases unmatched: 9. Germline CDR1 is MNHNS and CDR2 is SASEGT.

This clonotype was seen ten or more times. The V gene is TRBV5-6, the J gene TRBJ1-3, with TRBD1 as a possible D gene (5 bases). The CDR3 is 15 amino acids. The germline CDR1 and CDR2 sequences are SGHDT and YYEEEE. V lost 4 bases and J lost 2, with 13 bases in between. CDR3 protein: CASSPTGGAGNTIYF. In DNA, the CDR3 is TGTGCCAGCAGCCCAACAGGCGGGGCTGGAAACACCATATATTTT.

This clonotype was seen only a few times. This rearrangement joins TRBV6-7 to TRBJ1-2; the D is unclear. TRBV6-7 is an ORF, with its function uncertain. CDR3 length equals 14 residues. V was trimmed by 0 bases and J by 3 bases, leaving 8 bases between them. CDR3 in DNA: TGTGCCAGCAGTTACTCTTTGGAGTACTATGGCTACACCTTC. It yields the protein CASSYSLEYYGYTF.

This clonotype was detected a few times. In DNA form, the CDR3 reads TGTGCCATCAGTGACCAACCAGGGGGCCCGGTGGGCTACACCTTC. The encoded protein is CAISDQPGGPVGYTF. This sequence joins TRBV10-3 and TRBJ1-2; 8 nucleotides match TRBD1. V lost 3 bases, J lost 8 bases, and 11 bases stayed unmatched. The CDR3 has 15 residues. Germline V gives CDR1 ENHRY, CDR2 SYGVKD.

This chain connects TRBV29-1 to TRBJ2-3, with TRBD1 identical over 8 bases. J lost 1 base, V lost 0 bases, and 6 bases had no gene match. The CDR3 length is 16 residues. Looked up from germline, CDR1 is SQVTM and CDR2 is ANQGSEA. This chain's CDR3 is CSVEDLGTGRTDTQYF. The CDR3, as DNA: TGCAGCGTTGAAGATCTCGGGACAGGACGCACAGATACGCAGTATTTT.

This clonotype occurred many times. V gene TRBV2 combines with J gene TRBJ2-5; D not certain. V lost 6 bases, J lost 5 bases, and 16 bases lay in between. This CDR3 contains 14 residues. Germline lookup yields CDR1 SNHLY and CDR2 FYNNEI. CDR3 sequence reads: CASSLRSVRETQYF. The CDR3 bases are TGTGCCAGCAGCTTAAGGAGCGTCCGGGAGACCCAGTACTTC.

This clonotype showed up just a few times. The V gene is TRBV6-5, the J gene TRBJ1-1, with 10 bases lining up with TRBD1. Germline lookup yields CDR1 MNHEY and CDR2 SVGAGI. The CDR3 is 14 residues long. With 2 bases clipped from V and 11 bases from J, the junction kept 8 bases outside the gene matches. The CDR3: CASSYAGQGGSAFF. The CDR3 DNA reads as TGTGCCAGCAGTTACGCCGGACAGGGGGGATCGGCTTTCTTT.

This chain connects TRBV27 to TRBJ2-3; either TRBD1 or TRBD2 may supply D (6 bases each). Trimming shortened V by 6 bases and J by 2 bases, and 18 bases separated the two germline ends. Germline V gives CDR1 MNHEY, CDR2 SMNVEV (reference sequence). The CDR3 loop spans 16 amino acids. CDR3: CASRGGLDINTDTQYF. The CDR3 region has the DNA TGTGCCAGCAGGGGGGGCCTGGACATAAACACAGATACGCAGTATTTT.

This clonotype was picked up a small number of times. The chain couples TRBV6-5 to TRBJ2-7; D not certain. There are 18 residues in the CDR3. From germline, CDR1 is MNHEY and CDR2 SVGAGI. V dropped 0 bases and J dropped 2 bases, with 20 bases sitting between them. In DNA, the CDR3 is TGTGCCAGCAGTTACTCGAAGCCAATAGGCCTCCTTGCCTACGAGCAGTACTTC. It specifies CASSYSKPIGLLAYEQYF.

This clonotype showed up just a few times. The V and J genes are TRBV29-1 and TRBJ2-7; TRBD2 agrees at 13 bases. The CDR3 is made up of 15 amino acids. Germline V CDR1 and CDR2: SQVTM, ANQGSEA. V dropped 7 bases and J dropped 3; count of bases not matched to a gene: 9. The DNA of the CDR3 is TGCAGCGCTGGACTAGCGGGAGTTCAGAGCTACGAGCAGTACTTC. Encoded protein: CSAGLAGVQSYEQYF.

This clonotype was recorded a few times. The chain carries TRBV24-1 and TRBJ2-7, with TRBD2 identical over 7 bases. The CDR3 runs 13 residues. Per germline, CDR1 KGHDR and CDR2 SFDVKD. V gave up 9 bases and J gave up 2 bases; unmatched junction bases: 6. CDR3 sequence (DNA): TGTGCCACCGGGAGGGCCGGAACCTACGAGCAGTACTTC. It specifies CATGRAGTYEQYF.

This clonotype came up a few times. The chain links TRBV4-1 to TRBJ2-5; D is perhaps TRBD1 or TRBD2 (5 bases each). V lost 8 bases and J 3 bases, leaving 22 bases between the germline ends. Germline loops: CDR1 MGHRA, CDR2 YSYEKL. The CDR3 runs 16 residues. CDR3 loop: CASVGFGTRGEETQYF. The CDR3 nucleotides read TGCGCCAGCGTTGGGTTTGGGACCAGAGGCGAAGAGACCCAGTACTTC.